Listed below are T cell receptor beta chains from one sample, sequenced in a study of blood T cell repertoires in COVID-19. Some clones are missing from TCRdb's copy, which holds only in-frame ones; the method was immunoSEQ multiplex PCR. Of approximately 110,000 clones in the sample, around four fifths were seen once. The sequencing sample was made of peripheral blood. Receptors originate from a man older than 75 with COVID-19, enrolled during active disease. Both conserved end residues are part of each CDR3. The D gene is left open where the match is weak. The size entry is marked missing in some rows and otherwise reads once, few, many or a size class.

CDR3 protein	CDR3 DNA	V gene	clone size	D gene	J gene
CASQTGGSTGELFF	TGTGCCAGTCAAACGGGGGGGAGCACCGGGGAGCTGTTTTTT	TRBV9	NA	TRBD2	TRBJ2-2
CASSNTWEQYF	TGTGCCAGCAGCAATACTTGGGAGCAGTACTTC	TRBV14	NA	NA	TRBJ2-7
CASSLGPGGSYGYTF	TGTGCCAGCAGCTTAGGTCCAGGGGGAAGCTATGGCTACACCTTC	TRBV7-9	NA	TRBD1	TRBJ1-2
CASSFPSGGVTGELFF	TGTGCCAGCAGCTTCCCCTCGGGCGGGGTCACCGGGGAGCTGTTTTTT	TRBV11-2	NA	NA	TRBJ2-2
CASSVGGGISGELFF	TGTGCCAGCAGCGTAGGCGGCGGGATCTCCGGGGAGCTGTTTTTT	TRBV9	NA	NA	TRBJ2-2
CASSEILAGGAEKTQYF	TGTGCCAGCAGTGAAATACTAGCGGGAGGGGCGGAGAAGACCCAGTACTTC	TRBV6-1	NA	TRBD2	TRBJ2-5
CASSLAAGSYNEQFF	TGTGCCAGCAGCTTAGCTGCGGGCTCCTACAATGAGCAGTTCTTC	TRBV7-9	few	NA	TRBJ2-1
CASSKREGRAGELFF	TGTGCCAGTAGTAAGCGGGAGGGGAGGGCCGGGGAGCTGTTTTTT	TRBV19	once	TRBD2	TRBJ2-2
CASSLFAAGTGANVLTF	TGTGCCAGCAGTTTATTTGCAGCCGGGACTGGGGCCAACGTCCTGACTTTC	TRBV27	NA	NA	TRBJ2-6
CASSLGDRAYGYTF	TGCGCCAGCAGCTTGGGGGACAGGGCGTATGGCTACACCTTC	TRBV5-1	NA	TRBD1	TRBJ1-2
CASSLFRGSNSYNEQFF	TGTGCCAGCAGTCTCTTCAGGGGATCTAACTCCTACAATGAGCAGTTCTTC	TRBV28	NA	NA	TRBJ2-1
CASSQDGAEEADTQYF	TGTGCCAGCAGCCAAGATGGGGCGGAAGAGGCAGATACGCAGTATTTT	TRBV3-1/TRBV3-2	few	NA	TRBJ2-3
CASSRPWGSGSNEQFF	TGTGCCAGCAGCCGCCCCTGGGGAAGCGGTTCAAATGAGCAGTTCTTC	TRBV7-2	NA	NA	TRBJ2-1
CASSKLGTSGRDEQFF	TGTGCCAGTAGTAAACTTGGGACTAGCGGGAGGGATGAGCAGTTCTTC	TRBV19	NA	TRBD2	TRBJ2-1
CASSKQGEGQETQYF	TGTGCCAGCAGCAAACAGGGGGAGGGACAAGAGACCCAGTACTTC	TRBV13	NA	NA	TRBJ2-5
CATSHPTTYEQYF	TGTGCCACCAGTCACCCAACTACCTACGAGCAGTACTTC	TRBV24-1	NA	NA	TRBJ2-7
CASSLGDRDNEKLFF	TGTGCCAGCAGCTTAGGGGACAGGGATAATGAAAAACTGTTTTTT	TRBV5-5	NA	TRBD1	TRBJ1-4